The clone carrying this TCR beta chain was counted once. The data stem from a study of blood T cell repertoires in COVID-19. Turning to the study itself: COVID-19 samples collected from the United States, Italy and Spain covered acute and convalescent phases. PBMCs, B-cell-depleted T cells, or T cells provided the cDNA or gDNA that made up the material.

Germline V gives CDR1 KGHSH, CDR2 LQKENI. Between the trimmed V and J ends, which lost 3 bases and 2 bases, there was a span of 8 bases. The CDR3 totals 14 residues. Original data processing: Scientists estimated how many nucleated cells there were by amplifying reference gene primers. Assay used: immunoSEQ multiplex PCR; TCRdb lists only in-frame clones, some missing. V, J and clone size were drawn from that table, and D and trimming were deduced from the DNA. Of about 21,000 clones in the sample, 89% are singletons; the top ten hold approximately 25%. Sequenced material: peripheral blood. The origin of this receptor is a human donor with active COVID-19. The donor label of this sample is uncertain. V usage is TRBV18 and J usage is TRBJ2-1; weak D call: TRBD2 (6 bases). DNA of the CDR3: TGTGCCAGCTCACCTAGCGGCCCCTACAATGAGCAGTTCTTC. This sequence encodes CASSPSGPYNEQFF.